This T cell receptor (beta chain) was recovered during a study of metastatic and nonmetastatic thyroid tumors. Study information: From malignant and benign thyroid patients, repertoires in blood and in tumor or nodule tissue were compared. Study-wide results and limits: When malignant thyroid tumors were compared with benign nodules, TCR beta diversity was reportedly significantly higher in the malignant tumors. This held in both blood and tumor samples.

Original processing methods: The study built a papillary thyroid cancer distant-metastasis classifier from CDR3 differences across clinicopathological groups. TCRdb re-called the PCR reads with MiXCR. These V and J calls originate from TCRdb's pipeline instead of the authors' own analysis. This sample has about 27,000 clones, with about 13% found just once. No patient had received any treatment before thyroid surgery. This clone came up a few times. Its specificity is unknown. V was clipped by 2 bases and J by 5 bases; unmatched bases: 0. In germline, CDR1 is MNHNY, CDR2 SVGAGI (reference sequence). This CDR3 has 13 residues.

Sequenced: blood. The V call is TRBV6-6, the J call TRBJ1-5; 7 positions match TRBD1. This sequence was found in a female donor with papillary thyroid cancer or a benign thyroid nodule (not recorded which). Some clones in this sample may be carry-over from other donors' samples. DNA for the CDR3: TGTGCCAGCAGTTACGGGACAGATCAGCCCCAGCATTTT. Translated: CASSYGTDQPQHF.